The clone carrying this T cell receptor (beta chain) was recorded once. The CDR3 runs 14 residues. The germline CDR1 and CDR2 sequences are LGHNT and FRNRAP. Between the trimmed V and J ends, which lost 2 bases and 3 bases, there was a span of 11 bases. These data come from a study of blood T cell repertoires in COVID-19. The wider study: Sources were T cells, B-cell-depleted T cells, or PBMCs; the material itself was cDNA or gDNA.

This table comes from immunoSEQ multiplex PCR, and its TCRdb copy is limited to in-frame clones, with some not included. The data show under 250,000 clones, with roughly 85% seen just once and about 2.4% held by the top ten. The chain joins TRBV12-5 to TRBJ2-7; D ambiguous. The sample taken for sequencing was peripheral blood. This TCR derives from a woman between 70 and 85 years old with COVID-19, enrolled during active disease. The CDR3 bases are TGTGCTAGTGGTTTGTATGACTGGCGCTACGAGCAGTACTTC. It codes for CASGLYDWRYEQYF.